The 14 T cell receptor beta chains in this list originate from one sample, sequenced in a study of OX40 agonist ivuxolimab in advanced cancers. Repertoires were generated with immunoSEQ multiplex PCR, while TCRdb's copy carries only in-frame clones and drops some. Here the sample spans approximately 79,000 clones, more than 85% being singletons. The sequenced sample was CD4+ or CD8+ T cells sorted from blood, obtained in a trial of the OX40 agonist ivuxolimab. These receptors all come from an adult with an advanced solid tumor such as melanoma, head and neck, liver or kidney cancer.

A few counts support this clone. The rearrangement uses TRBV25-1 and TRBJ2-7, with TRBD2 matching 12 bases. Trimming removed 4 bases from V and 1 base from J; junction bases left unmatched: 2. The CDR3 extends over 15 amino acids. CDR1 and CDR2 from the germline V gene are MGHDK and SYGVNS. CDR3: CASSAGTSGSYEQYF. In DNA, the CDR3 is TGTGCCAGCAGTGCCGGGACTAGCGGGTCCTACGAGCAGTACTTC.

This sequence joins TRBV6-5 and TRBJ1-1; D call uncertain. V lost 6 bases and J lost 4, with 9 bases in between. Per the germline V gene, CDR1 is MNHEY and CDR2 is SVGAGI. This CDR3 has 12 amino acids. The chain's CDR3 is CASSWQPTEAFF. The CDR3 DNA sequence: TGTGCCAGCAGCTGGCAGCCCACTGAAGCTTTCTTT.

For the CDR3, the DNA is TGTGCCAGCAGCGGACAGCTCTACGAGCAGTACTTC. Translated: CASSGQLYEQYF. The chain carries TRBV2 and TRBJ2-7; TRBD1 is a possible D gene (6 bases). Trimming took off 6 bases at V and 3 bases at J, with 9 bases between the two ends. This CDR3 has 12 amino acids. CDR1 is SNHLY and CDR2 is FYNNEI in the germline V gene.

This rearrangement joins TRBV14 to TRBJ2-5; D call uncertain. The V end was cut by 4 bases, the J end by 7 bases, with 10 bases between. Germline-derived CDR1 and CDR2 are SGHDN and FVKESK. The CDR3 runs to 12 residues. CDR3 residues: CASSPKGWTQYF. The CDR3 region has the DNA TGTGCCAGCAGCCCGAAGGGATGGACCCAGTACTTC.

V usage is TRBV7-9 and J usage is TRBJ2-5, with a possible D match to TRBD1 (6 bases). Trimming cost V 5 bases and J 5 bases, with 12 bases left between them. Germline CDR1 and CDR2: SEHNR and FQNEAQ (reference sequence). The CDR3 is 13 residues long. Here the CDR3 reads CASSPQGRETQYF. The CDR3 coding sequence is TGTGCCAGCAGCCCACAGGGAAGGGAGACCCAGTACTTC.

CDR3 DNA sequence: TGTGCCAGCAGCTTAGCGGGAGGTTACAATGAGCAGTTCTTC. It translates to CASSLAGGYNEQFF. This chain connects TRBV7-7 to TRBJ2-1; D possibly corresponds to TRBD2 (6 bases). This CDR3 is 14 amino acids long. Germline V gene data show CDR1 as SSHAT and CDR2 as FNYEAQ (reference sequence). V lost 0 bases and J lost 4, with 7 bases in between.

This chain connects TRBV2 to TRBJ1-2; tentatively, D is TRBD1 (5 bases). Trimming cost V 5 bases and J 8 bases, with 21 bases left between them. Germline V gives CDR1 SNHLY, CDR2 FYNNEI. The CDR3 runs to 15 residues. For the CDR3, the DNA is TGTGCCAGCAGTCCGACTCCCGGGACGGGAAGGGGCTACACCTTC. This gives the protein CASSPTPGTGRGYTF.

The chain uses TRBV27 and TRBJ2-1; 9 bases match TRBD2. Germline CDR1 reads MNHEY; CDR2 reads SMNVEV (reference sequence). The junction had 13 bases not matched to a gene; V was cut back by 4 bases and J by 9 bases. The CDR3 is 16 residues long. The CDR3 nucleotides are TGTGCCAGCAGTTATACCGGGACTAGCCCTCCCGGTGAGCAGTTCTTC. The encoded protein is CASSYTGTSPPGEQFF.

The CDR3 DNA reads TGCGCCAGCAGCCCCTCTCTACAGGGTGACTATGGCTACACCTTC. Its protein product is CASSPSLQGDYGYTF. V gene TRBV5-1 combines with J gene TRBJ1-2; TRBD1 is a possible D gene (6 bases). Germline V CDR1 and CDR2: SGHRS, YFSETQ. Trimming took 4 bases from V and 3 from J, leaving 16 bases between them. The CDR3 has 15 residues.

The CDR3 DNA is TGTGCCAGCAGTGGACGACAGGGGGCATCCTATGGCTACACCTTC. Its translation: CASSGRQGASYGYTF. The chain employs TRBV6-1 and TRBJ1-2; 10 bases are a match to TRBD1. The CDR3 sequence is 15 residues long. V lost 4 bases to trimming and J lost 4 bases; unmatched junction nucleotides: 6. Germline CDR1 MNHNS, CDR2 SASEGT.

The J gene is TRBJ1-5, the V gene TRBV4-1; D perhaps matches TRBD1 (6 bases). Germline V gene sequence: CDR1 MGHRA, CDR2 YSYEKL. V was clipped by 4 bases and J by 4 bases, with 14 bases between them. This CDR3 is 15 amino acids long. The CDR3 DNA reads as TGCGCCAGCAGCCTGTGGGAACAGGGTAATCAGCCCCAGCATTTT. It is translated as CASSLWEQGNQPQHF.

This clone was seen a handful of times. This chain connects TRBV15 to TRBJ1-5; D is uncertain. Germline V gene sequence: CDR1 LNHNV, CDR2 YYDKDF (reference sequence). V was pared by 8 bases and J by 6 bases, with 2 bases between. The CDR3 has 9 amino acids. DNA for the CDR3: TGTGCCACCGGTCAGCCCCAGCATTTT. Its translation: CATGQPQHF.

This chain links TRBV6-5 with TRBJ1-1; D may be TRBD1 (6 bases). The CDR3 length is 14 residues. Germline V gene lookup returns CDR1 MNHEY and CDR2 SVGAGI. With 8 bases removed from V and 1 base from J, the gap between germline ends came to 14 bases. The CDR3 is CASWSQGRNTEAFF. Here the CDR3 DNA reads TGTGCCAGCTGGTCACAGGGACGGAACACTGAAGCTTTCTTT.

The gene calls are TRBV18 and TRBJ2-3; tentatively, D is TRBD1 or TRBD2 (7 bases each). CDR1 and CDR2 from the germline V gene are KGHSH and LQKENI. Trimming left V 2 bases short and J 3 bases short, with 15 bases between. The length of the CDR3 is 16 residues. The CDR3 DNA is TGTGCCAGCTCACCAGGGGAGGGGGCGCGGACAGATACGCAGTATTTT. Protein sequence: CASSPGEGARTDTQYF.